The 25 T cell receptor beta chains below all came from one sample that was sequenced in a study of Graves' ophthalmopathy and Graves' hyperthyroidism. TCR beta CDR3 amplification used RNA transcripts. First-round RT-PCR relied on HTBI primers, and a second-round multiplex PCR came next. TCRdb reprocessed the multiplex PCR reads via MiXCR and lists one record per CDR3 protein. The sample has about 700,000 distinct CDR3 sequences, 40% seen once. The specimen was peripheral blood. The receptors were gathered from an adult man with Graves' ophthalmopathy.

This clonotype was observed at least ten times. V and J are TRBV7-6 and TRBJ1-6; the D gene is possibly TRBD1 (5 bases). V was cut by 3 bases and J by 8 bases, with 11 bases left in between. From germline, CDR1 is SGHVS and CDR2 FNYEAQ. The CDR3 runs 14 residues. The CDR3 region is CASSLGTADSPLHF. In DNA form, the CDR3 reads TGTGCCAGCAGCTTGGGGACCGCTGATTCACCCCTCCACTTT.

The chain carries TRBV4-2 and TRBJ1-2, with D maybe TRBD1 (5 bases). The length of the CDR3 is 14 residues. Between the trimmed V and J ends, which lost 4 bases and 4 bases, there was a span of 13 bases. The germline gives CDR1 LGHNA, CDR2 YNFKEQ. In DNA, the CDR3 is TGTGCCAGCAGCCCAACCCGGGACGGCTATGGCTACACCTTC. Translating it yields CASSPTRDGYGYTF.

This clonotype was recorded a few times. The V and J genes are TRBV7-9 and TRBJ2-5, with D possibly being TRBD2 (5 bases). The V end lost 5 bases, the J end lost 4 bases, and 17 bases lay between the germline ends. Looked up from germline, CDR1 is SEHNR and CDR2 is FQNEAQ (reference sequence). The CDR3 is 15 residues long. CDR3 DNA sequence: TGTGCCAGCAGCCCCCCCGGTCGGGATTTAGAGACCCAGTACTTC. It translates to CASSPPGRDLETQYF.

There are a few counts of this clonotype. V usage is TRBV29-1 and J usage is TRBJ2-7; 9 nucleotides line up with TRBD1. Germline values: CDR1 SQVTM, CDR2 ANQGSEA. With V trimmed by 1 base and J by 2 bases, 6 bases remained unmatched. This CDR3 region has 15 residues. The CDR3 region is CSVEAGDREPYEQYF. The CDR3 region has the DNA TGCAGCGTTGAAGCGGGGGACAGGGAACCCTACGAGCAGTACTTC.

This clonotype was counted between two and nine times. The V gene is TRBV20-1, the J gene TRBJ1-2; D might be TRBD1 (5 bases). Per germline, CDR1 DFQATT and CDR2 SNEGSKA (reference sequence). This CDR3 has 15 amino acids. V dropped 5 bases and J dropped 6 bases, with 22 bases sitting between them. The CDR3 nucleotides are TGCAGTGCTTCCGGGACCCAGGGTGGCGTAGATGGCTACACCTTC. It encodes CSASGTQGGVDGYTF.

This clonotype was counted many times. This sequence joins TRBV7-9 and TRBJ1-3; D is unresolved. Trimming removed 1 base at V and 7 bases at J, with 8 bases between. Germline CDR1 SEHNR, CDR2 FQNEAQ (reference sequence). There are 13 residues in the CDR3. CDR3 DNA: TGTGCCAGCAGCTTAGATCTCGGGAACACCATATATTTT. It codes for CASSLDLGNTIYF. Based on the CDR3 plus reference TRBV7-9 and TRBJ1-3, the full variable domain is DTGVSQNPRHKITKRGQNVTFRCDPISEHNRLYWYRQTLGQGPEFLTYFQNEAQLEKSRLLSDRFSAERPKGSFSTLEIQRTEQGDSAMYLCASSLDLGNTIYFGEGSWLTVV.

V usage is TRBV12-3 or TRBV12-4 and J usage is TRBJ2-7, with D possibly TRBD1 on 5 matching bases. The V end was cut by 8 bases, the J end by 4 bases, with 12 bases between. The CDR3 runs to 12 residues. As DNA, the CDR3 is TGTGCCAGCGGAATAGGGGTGTACGAGCAGTACTTC. This translates into CASGIGVYEQYF.

This clonotype has at least ten counts. The chain recombines TRBV20-1 with TRBJ1-2; 9 positions agree with TRBD1. Unmatched junction bases numbered 3, after V lost 1 base and J lost 6 bases. The CDR3 runs to 13 residues. CDR1 is DFQATT and CDR2 is SNEGSKA in the germline V gene (reference sequence). CDR3 sequence (DNA): TGCAGTGCTAGAGGGGACAGGGTAGATGGCTACACCTTC. It encodes CSARGDRVDGYTF.

Worth noting for this clonotype: A much larger clone differs by one base, so this may be a read error. The rearrangement uses TRBV7-2 and TRBJ1-1, with a tentative D call TRBD1 (5 bases). The CDR3 is 16 residues long. CDR1 SGHTA and CDR2 FQGNSA come from the germline V gene. V shed 3 bases and J shed 4 bases, with 18 bases lying between them. For the CDR3, the DNA is TGTGCCAGCAGCTTCGAACTCGGGACTGTCAGCACTGAAGCTTTCTTT. Its protein is CASSFELGTVSTEAFF.

This clonotype was observed many times. The rearrangement joins TRBV24-1 to TRBJ2-5, with 7 bases matching TRBD1. Germline trimming cut 9 bases from V and 5 bases from J; bases unmatched to any gene: 11. Looked up from germline, CDR1 is KGHDR and CDR2 is SFDVKD. CDR3 length: 14 amino acids. The CDR3 DNA reads TGTGCCACCTCAGTTCAAACAGGGGACGAGACCCAGTACTTC. It is translated as CATSVQTGDETQYF.

The V and J genes are TRBV7-3 and TRBJ2-2, with 9 bases lining up with TRBD1. CDR1 and CDR2 (germline): SGHTA, FQGTGA. CDR3 length: 19 amino acids. V shed 1 base, J shed 0 bases, and the junction held 9 bases outside the gene matches. CDR3 bases: TGTGCCAGCAGCTTAAGAAGGGGACAGGGTTTTTCGAACACCGGGGAGCTGTTTTTT. It codes for CASSLRRGQGFSNTGELFF.

This clonotype was found many times. The chain carries TRBV11-2 and TRBJ1-3; D unresolved. The CDR3 is 15 residues long. The germline V gene encodes CDR1 SGHAT and CDR2 FQNNGV. Trimming pared 0 bases from V and 0 bases from J, leaving 6 bases between. CDR3 DNA: TGTGCCAGCAGCTTAGACACGCGCTCTGGAAACACCATATATTTT. Protein sequence: CASSLDTRSGNTIYF.

In this sample, this clonotype turned up many times. The J gene is TRBJ1-2, the V gene TRBV20-1; possibly TRBD1 for D (6 bases). There are 11 residues in the CDR3. Deletions cut 3 bases from V and 5 bases from J, with 7 bases between. CDR1 and CDR2 from the germline V gene are DFQATT and SNEGSKA (reference sequence). CDR3 in DNA: TGCAGTGCTAGCCAGGGGTATGGCTACACCTTC. This codes for CSASQGYGYTF.

This clonotype was detected ten times or more. The J gene is TRBJ1-6, the V gene TRBV20-1; no definite D call. This CDR3 is built from 14 residues. Germline CDR1 DFQATT, CDR2 SNEGSKA (reference sequence). The ends were cut back, 4 bases at V and 5 bases at J, with 12 bases in the middle. Written as DNA, the CDR3 is TGCAGTGCTATCCCCCAGGTCAATAATTCACCCCTCCACTTT. This encodes CSAIPQVNNSPLHF.

The gene calls are TRBV12-3 or TRBV12-4 and TRBJ2-7, with TRBD2 identical over 9 bases. The CDR3 length is 14 residues. V was pared by 8 bases and J by 4 bases, with 9 bases of the junction left unmatched. The CDR3 nucleotides read TGTGCCAGCTCCTGGTCCAGCGGGGGGTACGAGCAGTACTTC. It is translated as CASSWSSGGYEQYF.

This clonotype was counted between two and nine times. The chain has TRBV5-1 and TRBJ1-1; the D is unclear. CDR1 SGHRS and CDR2 YFSETQ come from the germline V gene. V dropped 6 bases and J dropped 1 base, with 13 bases sitting between them. The CDR3 totals 14 residues. Written as DNA, the CDR3 is TGCGCCAGCACCCTACACGGGCCGAACACTGAAGCTTTCTTT. Translating it yields CASTLHGPNTEAFF.

Regarding this clonotype: A read error may account for a junction end that differs from germline. The chain couples TRBV24-1 to TRBJ1-5; D is uncertain. This CDR3 is built from 14 residues. Germline CDR1 is KGHDR and CDR2 is SFDVKD. CDR3 residues: CASSLSPLNQPQHF. CDR3 bases: TGTGCCAGCAGTTTATCCCCTTTAAATCAGCCCCAGCATTTT.

About this clonotype: A junction boundary mismatches the germline segment, possibly from a read error. J is TRBJ1-4 and V is TRBV7-2; TRBD1 might be the D (5 bases). In germline, CDR1 is SGHTA, CDR2 FQGNSA. The CDR3 contains 17 residues. CDR3 residues: CASSQVFPGGANEKLFF. CDR3 DNA: TGCGCCAGCAGCCAAGTTTTCCCGGGGGGAGCTAATGAAAAACTGTTTTTT.

This clonotype came up a few times. The rearrangement uses TRBV10-3 and TRBJ1-2; a weak D match, TRBD1 (6 bases). The CDR3 consists of 13 residues. The V end lost 11 bases, the J end lost 2 bases, and 15 bases lay between the germline ends. CDR1 and CDR2 (germline): ENHRY, SYGVKD. In DNA form, the CDR3 reads TGTGCCTGCAGGGGCGGCTCAAACTATGGCTACACCTTC. Protein product: CACRGGSNYGYTF.

This clonotype has a count of ten or more. The rearrangement uses TRBV9 and TRBJ1-2; TRBD1 is a possible D gene (5 bases). The CDR3 extends over 16 amino acids. Trimming pared 0 bases from V and 1 base from J, leaving 13 bases between. Germline V CDR1 and CDR2: SGDLS, YYNGEE. The CDR3 is CASSVGSREDNYGYTF. CDR3 nucleotides: TGTGCCAGCAGCGTAGGGAGCAGGGAGGATAACTATGGCTACACCTTC.

V and J are TRBV5-1 and TRBJ1-4; a weak D match, TRBD1 (6 bases). The germline V and J ends were trimmed by 4 bases and 4 bases, with 8 bases remaining between them. This CDR3 is 13 amino acids long. Germline V lookup: CDR1 SGHRS, CDR2 YFSETQ. Here the CDR3 DNA reads TGCGCCAGCAGCGGGGGCGTTAATGAAAAACTGTTTTTT. This gives the protein CASSGGVNEKLFF.

The chain employs TRBV29-1 and TRBJ1-1; no definite D call. Between the trimmed V and J ends, which lost 5 bases and 0 bases, there was a span of 10 bases. The germline V gene encodes CDR1 SQVTM and CDR2 ANQGSEA. This CDR3 spans 13 amino acids. The chain's CDR3 is CSVNQVMNTEAFF. The CDR3 DNA follows: TGCAGCGTTAATCAGGTTATGAACACTGAAGCTTTCTTT. The complete variable domain, with remaining parts taken from reference TRBV29-1 and TRBJ1-1, reads SAVISQKPSRDICQRGTSLTIQCQVDSQVTMMFWYRQQPGQSLTLIATANQGSEATYESGFVIDKFPISRPNLTFSTLTVSNMSPEDSSIYLCSVNQVMNTEAFFGQGTRLTVV.

This clonotype was seen at least ten times. The chain has TRBV7-2 and TRBJ2-7; D remains unclear. The CDR3 consists of 12 residues. V was trimmed by 4 bases and J by 3 bases, leaving 7 bases between them. Germline V gene sequence: CDR1 SGHTA, CDR2 FQGNSA. CDR3 amino acids: CASSSALYEQYF. The CDR3 DNA reads as TGTGCCAGCAGCTCTGCTCTCTACGAGCAGTACTTC. The variable domain in full, completed from reference TRBV7-2 and TRBJ2-7, reads GAGVSQSPSNKVTEKGKDVELRCDPISGHTALYWYRQSLGQGLEFLIYFQGNSAPDKSGLPSDRFSAERTGGSVSTLTIQRTQQEDSAVYLCASSSALYEQYFGPGTRLTVT.

The V call is TRBV7-9, the J call TRBJ1-2; D is possibly TRBD1 (5 bases). V was shortened by 1 base and J by 7 bases, with 16 bases between the two germline ends. Germline V CDR1 and CDR2: SEHNR, FQNEAQ (reference sequence). The CDR3 length is 15 residues. In nucleotides, the CDR3 is TGTGCCAGCAGCTTAGTGGCTGGAGGGGTAGCTGGCTACACCTTC. As protein: CASSLVAGGVAGYTF.

V is TRBV2 and J is TRBJ2-5, with D possibly TRBD2 on 6 matching bases. CDR1 SNHLY and CDR2 FYNNEI come from the germline V gene. This CDR3 spans 15 amino acids. V was trimmed by 5 bases and J by 1 base, leaving 14 bases between them. CDR3 sequence (DNA): TGTGCCAGCAGTTACGCGGGACTTGTCCAAGAGACCCAGTACTTC. This gives the protein CASSYAGLVQETQYF.